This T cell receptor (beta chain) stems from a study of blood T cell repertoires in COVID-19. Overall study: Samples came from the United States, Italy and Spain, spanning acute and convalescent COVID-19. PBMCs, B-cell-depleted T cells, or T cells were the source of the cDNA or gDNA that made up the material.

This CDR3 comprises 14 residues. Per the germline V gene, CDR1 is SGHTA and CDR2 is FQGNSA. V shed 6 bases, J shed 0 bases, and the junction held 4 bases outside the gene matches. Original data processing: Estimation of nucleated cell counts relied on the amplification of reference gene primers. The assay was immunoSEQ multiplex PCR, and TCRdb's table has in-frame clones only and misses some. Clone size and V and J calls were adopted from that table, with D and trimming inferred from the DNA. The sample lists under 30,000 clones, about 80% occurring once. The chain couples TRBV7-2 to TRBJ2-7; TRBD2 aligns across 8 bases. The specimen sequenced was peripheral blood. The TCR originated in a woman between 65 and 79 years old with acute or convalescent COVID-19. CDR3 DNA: TGTGCCAGCAGGGGCGGGGGGTCCTCCTACGAGCAGTACTTC. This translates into CASRGGGSSYEQYF.